Presented here are 18 T cell receptor beta chains from one specimen sequenced in a study of CD8+CD57+ T cells in acquired aplastic anemia. TCR beta VDJ and CDR3 were profiled, and genomic DNA was the template. Via MiXCR, TCRdb re-called the reads, giving one row per CDR3 protein. This sample carries roughly 93,000 distinct CDR3 sequences, roughly two thirds of them seen once, and the ten largest clones take 55% to 65%. Patients who underwent sequencing had shown CD8+CD57+ cell expansion by flow cytometry. Material: sorted CD4+, CD8+, or CD8+CD57+ T cells (not recorded which) from PBMCs. The receptors originated from a human donor with aplastic anemia.

The CDR3 here is CASSLAGGRAFVYEQYF. CDR3 DNA sequence: TGTGCCAGCAGCTTAGCCGGCGGGAGGGCCTTTGTCTACGAGCAGTACTTC. The V and J genes are TRBV7-2 and TRBJ2-7, with 9 bases identical to TRBD2. This CDR3 is built from 17 residues. The germline gives CDR1 SGHTA, CDR2 FQGNSA. V lost 0 bases, J lost 3 bases, and 9 bases stayed unmatched. The full variable domain, rest sourced from reference TRBV7-2 and TRBJ2-7, is GAGVSQSPSNKVTEKGKDVELRCDPISGHTALYWYRQSLGQGLEFLIYFQGNSAPDKSGLPSDRFSAERTGGSVSTLTIQRTQQEDSAVYLCASSLAGGRAFVYEQYFGPGTRLTVT.

V and J are TRBV20-1 and TRBJ2-7, with D hard to call. The V end lost 2 bases, the J end lost 3 bases, and 8 bases lay between the germline ends. The CDR3 loop spans 12 amino acids. Looked up from germline, CDR1 is DFQATT and CDR2 is SNEGSKA (reference sequence). The CDR3 sequence is CSARYGFYEQYF. CDR3 DNA: TGCAGTGCTAGATATGGTTTCTACGAGCAGTACTTC.

In this sample, this clonotype turned up once. The V gene is TRBV12-3 or TRBV12-4, the J gene TRBJ2-1; TRBD1 matches at 9 bases. The CDR3 totals 15 residues. V shed 5 bases and J 5 bases; nucleotides not matched to a gene: 7. Here the CDR3 reads CASSLLGQGNNEQFF. The CDR3, as DNA: TGTGCCAGCAGTCTCCTCGGACAGGGGAACAATGAGCAGTTCTTC.

This clonotype has only one observation. Written as DNA, the CDR3 is TGTGCCAGCGGACGGGGGTCACATGGCTACACCTTC. Amino acids: CASGRGSHGYTF. This chain uses TRBV2 with TRBJ1-2; TRBD1 is a possible D gene (5 bases). The V end was cut by 8 bases, the J end by 6 bases, with 13 bases between. Germline assignment: CDR1 SNHLY and CDR2 FYNNEI. The CDR3 totals 12 residues. Full variable domain (remainder filled in from reference TRBV2 and TRBJ1-2): EPEVTQTPSHQVTQMGQEVILRCVPISNHLYFYWYRQILGQKVEFLVSFYNNEISEKSEIFDDQFSVERPDGSNFTLKIRSTKLEDSAMYFCASGRGSHGYTFGSGTRLTVV.

Ten or more counts support this clonotype. This sequence joins TRBV5-4 and TRBJ2-1; tentative D call: TRBD2 (6 bases). The CDR3 totals 14 residues. CDR1 SGHNT and CDR2 YYREEE come from the germline V gene (reference sequence). V was shortened by 4 bases and J by 1 base, with 9 bases between the two germline ends. Written as DNA, the CDR3 is TGTGCCAGCAGCCGGGGAGGTTCCTACAATGAGCAGTTCTTC. This encodes CASSRGGSYNEQFF. Combining the CDR3 with reference TRBV5-4 and TRBJ2-1 gives the whole variable domain ETGVTQSPTHLIKTRGQQVTLRCSSQSGHNTVSWYQQALGQGPQFIFQYYREEENGRGNFPPRFSGLQFPNYSSELNVNALELDDSALYLCASSRGGSYNEQFFGPGTRLTVL.

Notes on this clonotype: An end of the junction differs from the germline gene, which may be a read error. The rearrangement joins TRBV10-3 to TRBJ1-5, with TRBD1 matching 10 bases. The CDR3 is made up of 16 amino acids. Per germline, CDR1 ENHRY and CDR2 SYGVKD. CDR3 DNA sequence: TGTGCCATCTCGAGGACAGGGGGGGATAGCGATCAGCCCCAGCATTTT. The encoded protein is CAISRTGGDSDQPQHF.

V and J are TRBV24-1 and TRBJ2-3; 14 bases are shared with TRBD2. V shed 3 bases and J 6 bases; nucleotides not matched to a gene: 7. The CDR3 loop spans 17 amino acids. From germline, CDR1 is KGHDR and CDR2 SFDVKD. The CDR3 nucleotides read TGTGCCACCAGTGATCTCGGACTAGCGGGAGGACCCGATACGCAGTATTTT. It encodes CATSDLGLAGGPDTQYF.

The chain couples TRBV20-1 to TRBJ1-2, with D hard to call. Germline V gene data show CDR1 as DFQATT and CDR2 as SNEGSKA (reference sequence). This CDR3 contains 14 residues. Deletions cut 1 base from V and 2 bases from J, with 11 bases between. Here the CDR3 reads CSARAKTVNYGYTF. The CDR3 DNA reads as TGCAGTGCTAGAGCAAAGACGGTAAACTATGGCTACACCTTC.

This sequence joins TRBV20-1 and TRBJ2-5; D not certain. With 1 base removed from V and 3 bases from J, the gap between germline ends came to 9 bases. Germline V gene sequence: CDR1 DFQATT, CDR2 SNEGSKA (reference sequence). This CDR3 is 13 amino acids long. In DNA form, the CDR3 reads TGCAGTGCTAGAGGGAGCCGAAAAGAGACCCAGTACTTC. Its protein is CSARGSRKETQYF.

This clonotype appeared a few times. The chain recombines TRBV29-1 with TRBJ2-1; a weak D match, TRBD2 (6 bases). This CDR3 has 12 residues. The V end lost 3 bases, the J end lost 7 bases, and 10 bases lay between the germline ends. Germline CDR1 and CDR2: SQVTM and ANQGSEA. For the CDR3, the DNA is TGCAGCGTTGATCCGGGGAGGAATGAGCAGTTCTTC. Encoded protein: CSVDPGRNEQFF.

Only a few counts were recorded for this clonotype. DNA for the CDR3: TGCAGTGCTCTACTCTACAATGAGCAGTTCTTC. This encodes CSALLYNEQFF. The chain joins TRBV20-1 to TRBJ2-1; D unresolved. V shed 5 bases and J shed 3 bases, with 5 bases lying between them. In germline, CDR1 is DFQATT, CDR2 SNEGSKA (reference sequence). This CDR3 has 11 amino acids.

By frequency in the sample, this clonotype is medium-sized. The rearrangement joins TRBV6-4 to TRBJ2-3; TRBD2 matches at 13 bases. The CDR3 is 15 amino acids. The V and J ends lost 6 bases and 4 bases, in that order; junction bases with no gene match: 4. The germline V gene encodes CDR1 MRHNA and CDR2 SNTAGT. The CDR3, as DNA: TGTGCCAGCAGCCCCGGGACTAGCGGGGCAGATACGCAGTATTTT. It is translated as CASSPGTSGADTQYF.

This clonotype has at least ten counts. V and J are TRBV5-4 and TRBJ2-5; tentative D call: TRBD1 (5 bases). Germline CDR1 SGHNT, CDR2 YYREEE (reference sequence). V was shortened by 4 bases and J by 2 bases, with 15 bases between the two germline ends. The CDR3 runs to 15 residues. The CDR3 DNA is TGTGCCAGCAGCCCCCGAGTGACAGATCAAGAGACCCAGTACTTC. Protein product: CASSPRVTDQETQYF.

The chain combines TRBV15 with TRBJ2-2, with 9 bases that match TRBD1. The CDR3 runs 15 residues. Germline trimming cut 5 bases from V and 7 bases from J; bases unmatched to any gene: 8. Germline CDR1 and CDR2: LNHNV and YYDKDF (reference sequence). CDR3 residues: CATSVYRGHSGELFF. The CDR3 nucleotides are TGTGCCACCAGCGTATACAGGGGGCATAGCGGGGAGCTGTTTTTT.

This chain joins TRBV29-1 and TRBJ2-1, with 13 bases lining up with TRBD2. Germline V gene lookup returns CDR1 SQVTM and CDR2 ANQGSEA. The CDR3 has 14 amino acids. The J segment lost 6 bases and the V segment lost 4 bases, leaving 3 bases of the junction unmatched. In DNA, the CDR3 is TGCAGCGTTGCTACTAGCGGGGGGGCCAATGAGCAGTTCTTC. Translation gives CSVATSGGANEQFF.

The chain is built from TRBV7-3 and TRBJ2-7; TRBD2 is a possible D gene (6 bases). CDR3 size: 15 residues. From germline, CDR1 is SGHTA and CDR2 FQGTGA. V was cut by 5 bases and J by 0 bases, with 14 bases left in between. The CDR3 DNA is TGTGCCAGCAGCGTCTACGGGGGTAGCTCCTACGAGCAGTACTTC. Encoded protein: CASSVYGGSSYEQYF.

In this sample, this clonotype turned up many times. The CDR3 DNA reads as TGTGCCAGCAGCTACGAGCGGGGGGGCCTATACAATGAGCAGTTCTTC. It codes for CASSYERGGLYNEQFF. The chain employs TRBV12-3 or TRBV12-4 and TRBJ2-1; 10 bases are shared with TRBD2. CDR3 size: 16 residues. The ends lost 6 bases at V and 4 bases at J; junction bases unmatched: 9.

The gene calls are TRBV15 and TRBJ2-2, with D possibly called TRBD1 or TRBD2 (5 bases each). There are 16 residues in the CDR3. Germline V gene lookup returns CDR1 LNHNV and CDR2 YYDKDF (reference sequence). Trimming stripped 0 bases from V and 4 bases from J, with 12 bases between. As DNA, the CDR3 is TGTGCCACCAGCAGAGAGAGGGGTGAGAGCACCGGGGAGCTGTTTTTT. It is translated as CATSRERGESTGELFF.